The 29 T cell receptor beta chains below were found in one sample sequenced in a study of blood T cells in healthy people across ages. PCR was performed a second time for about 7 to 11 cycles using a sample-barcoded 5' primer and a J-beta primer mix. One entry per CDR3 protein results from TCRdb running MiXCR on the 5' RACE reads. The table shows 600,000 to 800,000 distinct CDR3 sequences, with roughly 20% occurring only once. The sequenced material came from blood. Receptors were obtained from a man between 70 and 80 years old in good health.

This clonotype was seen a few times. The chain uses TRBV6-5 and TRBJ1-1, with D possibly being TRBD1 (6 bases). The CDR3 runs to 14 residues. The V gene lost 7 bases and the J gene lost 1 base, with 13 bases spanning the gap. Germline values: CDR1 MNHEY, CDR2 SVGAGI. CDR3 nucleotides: TGTGCCAGCAACCAGGGGTTGGGGAACACTGAAGCTTTCTTT. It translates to CASNQGLGNTEAFF.

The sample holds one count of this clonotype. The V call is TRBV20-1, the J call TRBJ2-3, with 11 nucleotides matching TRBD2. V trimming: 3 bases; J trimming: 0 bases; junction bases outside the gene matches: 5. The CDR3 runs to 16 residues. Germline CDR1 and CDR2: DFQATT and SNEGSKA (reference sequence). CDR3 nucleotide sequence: TGCAGTGCTAGGGGACTAGCGGATGCTAGCACAGATACGCAGTATTTT. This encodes CSARGLADASTDTQYF.

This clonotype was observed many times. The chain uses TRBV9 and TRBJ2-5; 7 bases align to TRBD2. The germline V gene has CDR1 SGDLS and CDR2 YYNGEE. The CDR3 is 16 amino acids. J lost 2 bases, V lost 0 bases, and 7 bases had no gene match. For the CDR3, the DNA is TGTGCCAGCAGCGTAGTCCCCGGCGGGGGACAAGAGACCCAGTACTTC. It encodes CASSVVPGGGQETQYF.

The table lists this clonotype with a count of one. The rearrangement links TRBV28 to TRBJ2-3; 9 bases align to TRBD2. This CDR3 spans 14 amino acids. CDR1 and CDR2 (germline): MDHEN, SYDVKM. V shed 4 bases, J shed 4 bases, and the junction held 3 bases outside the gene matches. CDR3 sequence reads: CASSSGGRADTQYF. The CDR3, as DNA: TGTGCCAGCAGTTCGGGCGGGAGGGCAGATACGCAGTATTTT.

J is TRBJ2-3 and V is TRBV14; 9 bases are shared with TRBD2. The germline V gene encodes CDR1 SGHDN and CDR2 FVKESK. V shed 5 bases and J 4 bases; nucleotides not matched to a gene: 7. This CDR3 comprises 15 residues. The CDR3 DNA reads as TGTGCCAGCAGCATTAGCGGGAGTGGTGCAGATACGCAGTATTTT. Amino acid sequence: CASSISGSGADTQYF.

For the CDR3, the DNA is TGTGCCAGCAGTGACAAGTTGCGTGAAAAACTGTTTTTT. It encodes CASSDKLREKLFF. The gene calls are TRBV2 and TRBJ1-4, with D unresolved. V lost 3 bases and J 7 bases, leaving 9 bases between the germline ends. Germline CDR1 SNHLY, CDR2 FYNNEI. The CDR3 has 13 amino acids.

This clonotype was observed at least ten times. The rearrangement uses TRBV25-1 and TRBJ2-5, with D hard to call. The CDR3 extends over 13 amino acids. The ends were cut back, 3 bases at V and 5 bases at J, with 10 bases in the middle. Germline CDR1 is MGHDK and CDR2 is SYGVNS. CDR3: CASSEPNVETQYF. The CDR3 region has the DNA TGTGCCAGCAGTGAGCCAAACGTGGAGACCCAGTACTTC.

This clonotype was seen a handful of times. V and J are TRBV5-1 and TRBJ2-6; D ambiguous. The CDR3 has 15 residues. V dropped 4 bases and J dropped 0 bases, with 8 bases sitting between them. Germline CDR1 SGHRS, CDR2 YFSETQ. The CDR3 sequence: CASSPQRSGANVLTF. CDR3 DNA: TGCGCCAGCAGCCCACAACGCTCTGGGGCCAACGTCCTGACTTTC.

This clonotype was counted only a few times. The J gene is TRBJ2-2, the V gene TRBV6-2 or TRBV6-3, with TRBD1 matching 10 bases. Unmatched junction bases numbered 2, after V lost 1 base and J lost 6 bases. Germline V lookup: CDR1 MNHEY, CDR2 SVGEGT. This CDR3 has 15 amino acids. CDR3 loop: CASSYLTGGSGELFF. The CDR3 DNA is TGTGCCAGCAGTTACTTGACAGGGGGCTCCGGGGAGCTGTTTTTT.

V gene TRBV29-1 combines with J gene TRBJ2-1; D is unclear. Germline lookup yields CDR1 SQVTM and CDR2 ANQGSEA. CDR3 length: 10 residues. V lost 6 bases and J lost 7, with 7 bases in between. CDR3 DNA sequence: TGCAGCGTCGGGCAGAATGAGCAGTTCTTC. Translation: CSVGQNEQFF.

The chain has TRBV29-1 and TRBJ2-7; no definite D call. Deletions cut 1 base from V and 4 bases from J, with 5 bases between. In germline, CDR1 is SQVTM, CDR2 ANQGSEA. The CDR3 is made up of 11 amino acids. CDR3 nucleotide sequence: TGCAGCGTTGAAGTCTTATACGAGCAGTACTTC. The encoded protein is CSVEVLYEQYF.

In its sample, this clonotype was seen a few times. CDR3 DNA: TGTGCCAGCAGCTTGGGGGGGGGGTTTAGCAATGAGCAGTTCTTC. This translates into CASSLGGGFSNEQFF. The chain combines TRBV7-9 with TRBJ2-1; 7 nucleotides agree with TRBD2. The CDR3 is 15 residues long. The trim removed 3 bases at V and 6 bases at J, leaving 8 bases unmatched. Germline V gene sequence: CDR1 SEHNR, CDR2 FQNEAQ (reference sequence).

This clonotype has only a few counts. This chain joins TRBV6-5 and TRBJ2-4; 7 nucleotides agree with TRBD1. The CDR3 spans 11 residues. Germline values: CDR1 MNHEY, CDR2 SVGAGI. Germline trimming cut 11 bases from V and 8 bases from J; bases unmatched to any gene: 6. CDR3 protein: CASTGLDIQYF. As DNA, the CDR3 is TGTGCCTCGACAGGGTTGGACATTCAGTACTTC.

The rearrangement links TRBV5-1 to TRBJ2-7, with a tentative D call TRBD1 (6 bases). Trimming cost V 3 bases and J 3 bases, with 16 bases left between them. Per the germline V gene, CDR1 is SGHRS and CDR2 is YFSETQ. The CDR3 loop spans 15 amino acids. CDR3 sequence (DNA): TGCGCCAGCAGCTCAACGGGACACCGAGGCTACGAGCAGTACTTC. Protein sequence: CASSSTGHRGYEQYF.

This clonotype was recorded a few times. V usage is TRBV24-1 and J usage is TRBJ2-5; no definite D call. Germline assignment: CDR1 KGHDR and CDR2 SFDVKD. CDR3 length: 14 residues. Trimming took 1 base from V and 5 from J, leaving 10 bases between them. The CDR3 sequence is CATSDLNGQETQYF. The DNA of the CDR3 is TGTGCCACCAGTGATTTAAACGGCCAGGAGACCCAGTACTTC.

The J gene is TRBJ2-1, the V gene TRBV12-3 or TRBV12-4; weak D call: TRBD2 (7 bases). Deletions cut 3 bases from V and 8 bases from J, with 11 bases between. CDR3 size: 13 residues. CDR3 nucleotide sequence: TGTGCCAGCAGTTTGCGGGGGCCAGATGAGCAGTTCTTC. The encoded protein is CASSLRGPDEQFF.

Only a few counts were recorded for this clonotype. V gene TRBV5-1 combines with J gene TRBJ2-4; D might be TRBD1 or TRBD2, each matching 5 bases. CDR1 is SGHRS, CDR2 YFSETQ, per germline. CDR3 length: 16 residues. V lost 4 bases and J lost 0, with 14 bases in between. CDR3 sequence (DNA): TGCGCCAGCAGCAGTGCCGGGACCCTAGCCAAAAACATTCAGTACTTC. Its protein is CASSSAGTLAKNIQYF.

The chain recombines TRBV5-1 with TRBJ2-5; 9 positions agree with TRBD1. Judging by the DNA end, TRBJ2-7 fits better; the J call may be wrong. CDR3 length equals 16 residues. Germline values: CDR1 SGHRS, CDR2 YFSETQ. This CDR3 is CASSYPTGTGLDEQYF. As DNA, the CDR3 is TGCGCCAGCAGCTATCCGACCGGGACAGGGCTGGACGAGCAGTACTTC.

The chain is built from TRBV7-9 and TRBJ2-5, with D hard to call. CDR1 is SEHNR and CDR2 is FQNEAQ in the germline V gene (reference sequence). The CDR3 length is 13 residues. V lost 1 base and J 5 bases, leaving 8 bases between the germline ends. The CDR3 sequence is CASSLEGFETQYF. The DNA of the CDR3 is TGTGCCAGCAGCTTAGAAGGATTTGAGACCCAGTACTTC.

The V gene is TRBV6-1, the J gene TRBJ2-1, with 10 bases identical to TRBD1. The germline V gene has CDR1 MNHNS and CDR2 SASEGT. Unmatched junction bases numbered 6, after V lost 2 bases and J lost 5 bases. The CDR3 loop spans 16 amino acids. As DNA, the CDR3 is TGTGCCAGCAGTGAACTGGGGACAGGGGTCGACAATGAGCAGTTCTTC. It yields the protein CASSELGTGVDNEQFF.

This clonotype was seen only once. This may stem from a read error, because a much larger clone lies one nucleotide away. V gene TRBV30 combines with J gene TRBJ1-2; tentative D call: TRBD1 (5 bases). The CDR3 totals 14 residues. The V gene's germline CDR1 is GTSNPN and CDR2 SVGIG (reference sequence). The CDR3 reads CAWGGLGTNYGDTF. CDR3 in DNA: TGTGCCTGGGGGGGACTGGGAACTAACTATGGCGACACCTTC.

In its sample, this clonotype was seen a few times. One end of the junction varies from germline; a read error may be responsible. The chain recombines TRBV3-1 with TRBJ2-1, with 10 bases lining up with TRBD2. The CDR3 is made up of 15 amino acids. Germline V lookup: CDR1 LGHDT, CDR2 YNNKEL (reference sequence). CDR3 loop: CASTQVGLADNEQFF. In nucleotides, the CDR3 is TGTGCCAGCACCCAAGTAGGACTAGCGGACAATGAGCAGTTCTTC.

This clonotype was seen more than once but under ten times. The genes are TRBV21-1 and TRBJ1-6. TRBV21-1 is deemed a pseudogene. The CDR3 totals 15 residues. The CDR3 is CASTKHSSYNSPLHF. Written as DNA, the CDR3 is TGTGCCAGCACCAAACATAGCTCCTATAATTCACCCCTCCACTTT.

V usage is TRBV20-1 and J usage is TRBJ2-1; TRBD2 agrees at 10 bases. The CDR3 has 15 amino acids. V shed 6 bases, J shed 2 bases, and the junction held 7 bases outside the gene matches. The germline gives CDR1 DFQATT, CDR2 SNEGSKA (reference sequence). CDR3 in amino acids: CSATKAGGTYNEQFF. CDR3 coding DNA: TGCAGTGCGACGAAAGCGGGAGGGACCTACAATGAGCAGTTCTTC.

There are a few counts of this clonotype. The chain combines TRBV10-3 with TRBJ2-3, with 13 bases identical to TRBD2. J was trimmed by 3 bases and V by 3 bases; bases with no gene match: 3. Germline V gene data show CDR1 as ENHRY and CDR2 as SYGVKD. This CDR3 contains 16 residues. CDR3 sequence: CAISDPGLAGTDTQYF. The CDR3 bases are TGTGCCATCAGTGACCCGGGACTAGCGGGAACAGATACGCAGTATTTT.

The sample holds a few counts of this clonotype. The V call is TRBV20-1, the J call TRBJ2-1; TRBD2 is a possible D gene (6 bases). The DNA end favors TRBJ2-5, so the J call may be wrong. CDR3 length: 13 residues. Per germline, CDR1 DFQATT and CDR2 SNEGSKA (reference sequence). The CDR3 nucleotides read TGCAGTGCTACCGGGACTCCTCAAGAGACCCAGTACTTC. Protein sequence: CSATGTPQETQYF.

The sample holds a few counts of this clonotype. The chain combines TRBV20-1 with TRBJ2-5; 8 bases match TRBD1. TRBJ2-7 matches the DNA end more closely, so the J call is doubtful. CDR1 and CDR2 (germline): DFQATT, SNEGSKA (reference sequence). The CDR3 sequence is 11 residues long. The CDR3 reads CSARTGGEQYF. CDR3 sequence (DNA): TGCAGTGCTAGAACAGGGGGCGAGCAGTACTTC.

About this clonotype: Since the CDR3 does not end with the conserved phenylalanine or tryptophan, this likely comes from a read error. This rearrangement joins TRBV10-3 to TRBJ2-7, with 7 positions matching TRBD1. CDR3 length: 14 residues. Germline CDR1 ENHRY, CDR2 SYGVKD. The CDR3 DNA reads TGCGCCATCAGCGTGGACAGGAGTTTCTACGAGCAGTACTCC. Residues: CAISVDRSFYEQYS.

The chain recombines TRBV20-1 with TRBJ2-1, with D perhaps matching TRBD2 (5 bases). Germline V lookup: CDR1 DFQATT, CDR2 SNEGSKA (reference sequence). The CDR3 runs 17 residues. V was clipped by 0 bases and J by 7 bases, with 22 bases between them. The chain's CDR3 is CSARDQTRGPARNEQFF. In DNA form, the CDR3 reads TGCAGTGCTAGAGATCAGACCCGAGGGCCAGCCCGAAATGAGCAGTTCTTC.